The source of this T cell receptor (beta chain) is a study of Ad26.COV2.S vaccination and SARS-CoV-2 variants. The repertoire was sequenced with immunoSEQ multiplex PCR; TCRdb's copy has only in-frame clones and lacks some. Found here are some 520,000 clones, roughly 87% of them singletons; the top ten hold 9.5% to 15%. The treatment denotes: roughly 20 received Ad26.COV2.S at low or high dose, single or two shots; about 5 received placebo; per-sample allocation not given. Samples analyzed were those drawn on day 63 after the first vaccine or placebo injection. The V gene end was trimmed by 4 bases and the J gene end by 0 bases; junction bases not matched to a gene: 10. The germline V gene has CDR1 LGHDT and CDR2 YNNKEL (reference sequence). The CDR3 extends over 17 amino acids.

The V call is TRBV3-1 (or the pseudogene TRBV3-2), the J call TRBJ1-2, with TRBD1 matching over 8 bases. This TCR came from a person aged 18 to 65 who received the Ad26.COV2.S COVID-19 vaccine or a placebo. The specimen was peripheral blood, collected in a trial of Ad26.COV2.S vaccine versus placebo. This chain's CDR3 is CASSLTGGKNTNYGYTF. DNA of the CDR3: TGTGCCAGCAGCCTAACAGGGGGGAAAAATACTAACTATGGCTACACCTTC.